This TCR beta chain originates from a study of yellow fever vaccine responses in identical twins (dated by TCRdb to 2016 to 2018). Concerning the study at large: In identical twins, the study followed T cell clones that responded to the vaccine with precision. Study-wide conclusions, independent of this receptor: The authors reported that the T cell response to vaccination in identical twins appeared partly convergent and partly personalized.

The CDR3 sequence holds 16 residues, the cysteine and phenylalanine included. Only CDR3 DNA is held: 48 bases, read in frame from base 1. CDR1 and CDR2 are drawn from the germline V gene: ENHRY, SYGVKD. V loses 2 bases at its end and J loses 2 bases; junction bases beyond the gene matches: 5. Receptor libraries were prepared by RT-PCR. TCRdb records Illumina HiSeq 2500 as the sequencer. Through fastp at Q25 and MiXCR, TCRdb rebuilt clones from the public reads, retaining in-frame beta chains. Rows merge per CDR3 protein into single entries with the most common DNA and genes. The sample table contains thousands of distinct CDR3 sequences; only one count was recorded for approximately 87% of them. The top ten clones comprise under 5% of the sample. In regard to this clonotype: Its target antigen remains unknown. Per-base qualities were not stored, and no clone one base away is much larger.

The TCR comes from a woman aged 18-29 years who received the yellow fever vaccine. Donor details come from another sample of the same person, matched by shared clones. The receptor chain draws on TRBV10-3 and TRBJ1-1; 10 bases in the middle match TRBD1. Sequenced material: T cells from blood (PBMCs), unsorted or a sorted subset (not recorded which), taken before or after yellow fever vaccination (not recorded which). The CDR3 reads CAISEGGTGVNTEAFF. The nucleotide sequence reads TGTGCCATCAGTGAGGGCGGGACAGGGGTCAACACTGAAGCTTTCTTT.